This T cell receptor beta chain came from a study of blood T cell repertoires in COVID-19. For the study at large: Acute-phase and convalescent COVID-19 samples originated in the United States, Italy and Spain.

Per the study methods: Nucleated cell counts were estimated from reference gene primer amplification. The assay was immunoSEQ multiplex PCR, and TCRdb's table has in-frame clones only and misses some. Clone size and the V and J calls come from that table; the DNA yielded D and trimming. Of 300,000 to 450,000 clones in the sample, over 85% were seen once. Seattle patients were enrolled during active infection and followed longitudinally. Sequencing used peripheral blood. This TCR came from a woman in her sixties or seventies with COVID-19, enrolled during active disease.

The CDR3 protein is CASRGWTGGPYGYTF. Written as DNA, the CDR3 is TGTGCCAGCAGGGGTTGGACAGGGGGCCCCTATGGCTACACCTTC. The genes are TRBV2 and TRBJ1-2, with 11 positions matching TRBD1. Germline lookup yields CDR1 SNHLY and CDR2 FYNNEI. This CDR3 is 15 amino acids long. The J segment lost 4 bases and the V segment lost 6 bases, leaving 7 bases of the junction unmatched.